This entry lists 13 T cell receptor beta chains sequenced from one sample in a study of T cell responses to AZD1222 COVID-19 vaccine. Sequenced by immunoSEQ multiplex PCR; TCRdb stores in-frame clones only, minus some. The sample lists 80,000 or so clones; about three quarters were seen once. The specimen was peripheral blood, collected 28 days after the second dose of the MenACWY control vaccine. Receptors were obtained from an adult who received the MenACWY meningococcal vaccine as a control.

This sequence joins TRBV4-1 and TRBJ2-1, with 8 bases aligning to TRBD2. V lost 2 bases, J lost 4 bases, and 13 bases stayed unmatched. Germline values: CDR1 MGHRA, CDR2 YSYEKL. The length of the CDR3 is 18 residues. CDR3 loop: CASSQLPSVSGVYNEQFF. For the CDR3, the DNA is TGCGCCAGCAGCCAACTCCCGTCCGTTAGCGGGGTGTACAATGAGCAGTTCTTC.

This chain uses TRBV18 with TRBJ1-1; D is unclear. With 3 bases removed from V and 1 base from J, the gap between germline ends came to 12 bases. This CDR3 spans 15 amino acids. CDR1 is KGHSH and CDR2 is LQKENI in the germline V gene. The CDR3 sequence: CASSPMARTNTEAFF. CDR3 DNA: TGTGCCAGCTCACCGATGGCAAGGACGAACACTGAAGCTTTCTTT.

The chain couples TRBV24-1 to TRBJ2-5, with a possible D match to TRBD1 (6 bases). The CDR3 extends over 17 amino acids. Trimming cost V 4 bases and J 5 bases, with 22 bases left between them. The germline V gene encodes CDR1 KGHDR and CDR2 SFDVKD. CDR3 region: CATSDPEDRRKWETQYF. CDR3 coding DNA: TGTGCCACCAGTGACCCGGAAGACAGGAGGAAGTGGGAGACCCAGTACTTC.

The chain recombines TRBV5-5 with TRBJ1-1, with D hard to call. This CDR3 is 15 amino acids long. In germline, CDR1 is SGHKS, CDR2 YYEKEE (reference sequence). Trimming left V 4 bases short and J 3 bases short, with 16 bases between. The DNA of the CDR3 is TGTGCCAGCAGCGTTTTCGGGGTCCCTTACACTGAAGCTTTCTTT. Its protein is CASSVFGVPYTEAFF.

This rearrangement joins TRBV5-4 to TRBJ1-2, with a tentative D call TRBD1 (5 bases). V was trimmed by 0 bases and J by 2 bases, leaving 5 bases between them. This CDR3 is built from 13 residues. Germline CDR1 is SGHNT and CDR2 is YYREEE (reference sequence). In DNA form, the CDR3 reads TGTGCCAGCAGCTTGGCAGGGAACTATGGCTACACCTTC. Protein sequence: CASSLAGNYGYTF.

The rearrangement joins TRBV19 to TRBJ1-6; tentative D call: TRBD1 (6 bases). Deletions cut 4 bases from V and 7 bases from J, with 8 bases between. Germline V CDR1 and CDR2: LNHDA, SQIVND (reference sequence). This CDR3 region has 13 residues. CDR3 nucleotide sequence: TGTGCCAGTAGTAACCAGGGGAATTCACCCCTCCACTTT. This encodes CASSNQGNSPLHF.

This clone occurred once. The chain uses TRBV15 and TRBJ2-5; no reliable D call. The CDR3 runs to 14 residues. Trimming took 0 bases from V and 0 from J, leaving 5 bases between them. Germline assignment: CDR1 LNHNV and CDR2 YYDKDF (reference sequence). The CDR3 sequence is CATSRDGYQETQYF. As DNA, the CDR3 is TGTGCCACCAGCAGAGACGGGTACCAAGAGACCCAGTACTTC.

The CDR3 DNA is TGTGCCACGAACTCTCAGACGATCTATGGCTACACCTTC. Residues: CATNSQTIYGYTF. The chain is built from TRBV19 and TRBJ1-2; D remains ambiguous. The germline V gene has CDR1 LNHDA and CDR2 SQIVND (reference sequence). Between the trimmed V and J ends, which lost 10 bases and 4 bases, there was a span of 16 bases. This CDR3 is 13 amino acids long.

Only one count was recorded for this clone. V gene TRBV5-5 combines with J gene TRBJ2-5; 11 bases map to TRBD2. Germline V gene lookup returns CDR1 SGHKS and CDR2 YYEKEE (reference sequence). The CDR3 consists of 16 residues. Trimming cost V 2 bases and J 4 bases; bases outside gene matches: 7. CDR3 amino acids: CASSLPGTSGRETQYF. The CDR3 DNA reads TGTGCCAGCAGCTTACCCGGGACTAGCGGTCGAGAGACCCAGTACTTC.

This chain joins TRBV5-4 and TRBJ1-1; 7 bases are a match to TRBD1. CDR1 SGHNT and CDR2 YYREEE come from the germline V gene (reference sequence). The CDR3 has 13 residues. V gave up 3 bases and J gave up 7 bases; unmatched junction bases: 6. The chain's CDR3 is CASSSPGQSEAFF. The CDR3 region has the DNA TGTGCCAGCAGCTCACCGGGACAGAGTGAAGCTTTCTTT.

A few counts support this clone. The V gene is TRBV7-2, the J gene TRBJ2-1; 7 bases align to TRBD2. Germline CDR1 SGHTA, CDR2 FQGNSA. V trimming: 1 base; J trimming: 6 bases; junction bases outside the gene matches: 0. The length of the CDR3 is 13 residues. CDR3 DNA: TGTGCCAGCAGCTTAGGACTAGCCAATGAGCAGTTCTTC. Protein: CASSLGLANEQFF.

The chain couples TRBV18 to TRBJ2-3; D is possibly TRBD1 or TRBD2 (5 bases each). The germline CDR1 and CDR2 sequences are KGHSH and LQKENI. The CDR3 spans 19 residues. V lost 3 bases and J lost 7, with 29 bases in between. CDR3 region: CASSPSRGGAGAQPNTQYF. CDR3 bases: TGTGCCAGCTCACCGTCCCGGGGTGGGGCTGGAGCACAGCCCAATACGCAGTATTTT.

The genes are TRBV11-1 and TRBJ2-1; perhaps TRBD1 as D (6 bases). CDR1 and CDR2 (germline): SGHAT, FQDESV (reference sequence). This CDR3 contains 15 residues. The V end was cut by 5 bases, the J end by 0 bases, with 11 bases between. DNA of the CDR3: TGTGCCAGCAGCCGTGGACAGTCCTCCTACAATGAGCAGTTCTTC. As protein: CASSRGQSSYNEQFF.